The 15 T cell receptor beta chains reported below all come from one sample, sequenced in a study of T cell repertoires in cytomegalovirus infection. TCRdb analysed the reads with MiXCR anew, one entry per CDR3 protein. The sample has hundreds of thousands of distinct CDR3 sequences, about 11% seen once. Sequencing was carried out using PBMCs. These receptors came from a human donor in good health (CMV status not recorded). Some clones in this sample may be carry-over from other donors' samples.

This clonotype appeared many times. The J gene is TRBJ2-5, the V gene TRBV5-1, with 9 bases lining up with TRBD2. This CDR3 has 18 residues. J was trimmed by 3 bases and V by 0 bases; bases with no gene match: 12. CDR1 SGHRS and CDR2 YFSETQ come from the germline V gene. The DNA of the CDR3 is TGCGCCAGCAGCTTGGCCTTCGGCGCGGGGGGGCCCGAAGAGACCCAGTACTTC. Amino acid sequence: CASSLAFGAGGPEETQYF.

This rearrangement joins TRBV20-1 to TRBJ1-1; D is unresolved. The CDR3 contains 13 residues. Between the trimmed V and J ends, which lost 6 bases and 1 base, there was a span of 12 bases. Germline CDR1 DFQATT, CDR2 SNEGSKA (reference sequence). In DNA form, the CDR3 reads TGCAGTGCCGCCGGGCCGGAGAACACTGAAGCTTTCTTT. Protein product: CSAAGPENTEAFF.

This clonotype appeared many times. The J gene is TRBJ2-5, the V gene TRBV7-2; 7 bases are shared with TRBD2. The CDR3 is 15 residues long. In germline, CDR1 is SGHTA, CDR2 FQGNSA. V trimming: 2 bases; J trimming: 3 bases; junction bases outside the gene matches: 6. CDR3 coding DNA: TGTGCCAGCAGCTTAACTAGGACTAGGGAAGAGACCCAGTACTTC. This codes for CASSLTRTREETQYF.

This clonotype was seen many times. The chain couples TRBV11-1 to TRBJ1-1, with D possibly being TRBD1 (5 bases). The V end was cut by 4 bases, the J end by 0 bases, with 12 bases between. CDR1 and CDR2 (germline): SGHAT, FQDESV (reference sequence). The CDR3 has 15 residues. The CDR3 here is CASSSRALMNTEAFF. Written as DNA, the CDR3 is TGTGCCAGCAGCTCCAGGGCACTCATGAACACTGAAGCTTTCTTT.

This clonotype was observed a few times. The chain is built from TRBV18 and TRBJ2-7; TRBD1 matches at 7 bases. From germline, CDR1 is KGHSH and CDR2 LQKENI. Unmatched junction bases numbered 7, after V lost 1 base and J lost 4 bases. The CDR3 loop spans 15 amino acids. The CDR3 loop is CASSPRRQGNYEQYF. The CDR3 region has the DNA TGTGCCAGCTCACCACGTAGACAGGGAAATTACGAGCAGTACTTC. Filled out from reference TRBV18 and TRBJ2-7, the complete variable domain reads NAGVMQNPRHLVRRRGQEARLRCSPMKGHSHVYWYRQLPEEGLKFMVYLQKENIIDESGMPKERFSAEFPKEGPSILRIQQVVRGDSAAYFCASSPRRQGNYEQYFGPGTRLTVT.

Ten or more counts support this clonotype. J is TRBJ1-2 and V is TRBV12-3 or TRBV12-4, with unresolved D. The CDR3 covers 15 residues. Trimming shortened V by 5 bases and J by 7 bases, and 20 bases separated the two germline ends. Here the CDR3 DNA reads TGTGCCAGCAGTCCCGGGGAGGGTCGTATAGGTGGCTACACCTTC. It is translated as CASSPGEGRIGGYTF.

Here the CDR3 reads CASSQDITPHYGYTF. The CDR3, as DNA: TGTGCCAGCAGCCAAGATATAACACCACACTATGGCTACACCTTC. This chain uses TRBV3-1 with TRBJ1-2, with no clear D. Germline values: CDR1 LGHDT, CDR2 YNNKEL (reference sequence). CDR3 length: 15 residues. Trimming left V 0 bases short and J 3 bases short, with 11 bases between. Complete variable domain (other parts from reference TRBV3-1 and TRBJ1-2): DTAVSQTPKYLVTQMGNDKSIKCEQNLGHDTMYWYKQDSKKFLKIMFSYNNKELIINETVPNRFSPKSPDKAHLNLHINSLELGDSAVYFCASSQDITPHYGYTFGSGTRLTVV.

In regard to this clonotype: Just one base apart from a much larger clone, this may be a read error. The chain carries TRBV10-3 and TRBJ2-1; D may match TRBD1 or TRBD2 (6 bases each). The V and J ends lost 10 bases and 10 bases respectively, with 17 bases between them. The CDR3 runs to 12 residues. Germline-derived CDR1 and CDR2 are ENHRY and SYGVKD. The CDR3 DNA is TGTGCCACCTTGTACGCGGGACACGAGCAGTTCTTC. This encodes CATLYAGHEQFF.

This clonotype was seen a handful of times. The rearrangement uses TRBV12-5 and TRBJ1-1; TRBD1 aligns across 7 bases. This CDR3 is 12 amino acids long. V dropped 7 bases and J dropped 6; count of bases not matched to a gene: 5. Germline CDR1 reads LGHNT; CDR2 reads FRNRAP. In nucleotides, the CDR3 is TGTGCTAGTGTCATCGGACAGGCTGAAGCTTTCTTT. Translating gives CASVIGQAEAFF.

In its sample, this clonotype was seen many times. V usage is TRBV7-2 and J usage is TRBJ2-5, with 8 bases matching TRBD1. CDR1 and CDR2 from the germline V gene are SGHTA and FQGNSA. With 2 bases clipped from V and 14 bases from J, the junction kept 16 bases outside the gene matches. This CDR3 is 15 amino acids long. CDR3 nucleotides: TGTGCCAGCAGCTTAACGCAGGGGGACAGGTTCCAAGGATACTTC. It encodes CASSLTQGDRFQGYF.

Ten or more counts support this clonotype. The chain couples TRBV7-2 to TRBJ2-1; no clear D gene. Trimming took 5 bases from V and 9 from J, leaving 11 bases between them. Germline loops: CDR1 SGHTA, CDR2 FQGNSA. The CDR3 extends over 12 amino acids. In DNA, the CDR3 is TGTGCCAGCAGCGCCCTAGAGAGTGAGCAGTTCTTC. It yields the protein CASSALESEQFF. Looking up the rest from reference TRBV7-2 and TRBJ2-1 gives the full variable domain: GAGVSQSPSNKVTEKGKDVELRCDPISGHTALYWYRQSLGQGLEFLIYFQGNSAPDKSGLPSDRFSAERTGGSVSTLTIQRTQQEDSAVYLCASSALESEQFFGPGTRLTVL.

At least ten counts were recorded for this clonotype. The rearrangement links TRBV7-3 to TRBJ2-1, with D possibly being TRBD1 (5 bases). Trimming took 1 base from V and 1 from J, leaving 11 bases between them. This CDR3 spans 16 amino acids. CDR1 is SGHTA and CDR2 is FQGTGA in the germline V gene. The CDR3 DNA reads as TGTGCCAGCAGCTTAAATGGGCAGGGTTCCTACAATGAGCAGTTCTTC. It yields the protein CASSLNGQGSYNEQFF.

This clonotype has a count of ten or more. The gene calls are TRBV29-1 and TRBJ1-1, with 8 bases matching TRBD1. The CDR3 sequence is 12 residues long. V shed 5 bases and J 1 base; nucleotides not matched to a gene: 0. In germline, CDR1 is SQVTM, CDR2 ANQGSEA. The CDR3 loop reads CSVQGANTEAFF. CDR3 nucleotides: TGCAGCGTTCAGGGGGCGAACACTGAAGCTTTCTTT.

The V call is TRBV7-3, the J call TRBJ2-5; D is perhaps TRBD2 (7 bases). CDR1 SGHTA and CDR2 FQGTGA come from the germline V gene. The CDR3 loop spans 16 amino acids. The V end lost 5 bases, the J end lost 4 bases, and 20 bases lay between the germline ends. CDR3 residues: CASSRRGRGSGETQYF. The DNA for the CDR3 is TGTGCCAGCAGCCGTAGGGGGAGGGGAAGTGGAGAGACCCAGTACTTC.

This clonotype was seen many times. Here the CDR3 reads CSARAPTTDTQYF. CDR3 bases: TGCAGTGCTAGAGCCCCAACGACAGATACGCAGTATTTT. The rearrangement uses TRBV20-1 and TRBJ2-3; D is unclear. Germline CDR1 is DFQATT and CDR2 is SNEGSKA (reference sequence). Trimming cost V 1 base and J 3 bases, with 8 bases left between them. The CDR3 is 13 amino acids.